This T cell receptor beta chain appears in the sequencing data of a study of T cell repertoires in cytomegalovirus infection. For the study at large: Indications of both CMV infection and matching HLA type were provided by public TCR beta signatures.

TCRdb reprocessed the reads with MiXCR, giving one entry per CDR3 protein. The table shows approximately 500,000 distinct CDR3 sequences, with 26% occurring only once. This clonotype occurred many times. Germline assignment: CDR1 SEHNR and CDR2 FQNEAQ (reference sequence). The ends were cut back, 5 bases at V and 4 bases at J, with 15 bases in the middle. The CDR3 is 15 residues long. The clonotype originates from a human donor in good health (CMV status not recorded). Some clones in this sample may be carry-over from other donors' samples. This chain links TRBV7-9 with TRBJ1-5, with D possibly being TRBD1 (6 bases). The sequencing sample was made of PBMCs. CDR3 loop: CASSPRGGRNQPQHF. The CDR3, as DNA: TGTGCCAGCAGCCCCCGCGGGGGGCGTAATCAGCCCCAGCATTTT.